This entry lists 32 T cell receptor beta chains sequenced from one sample in a study of CD8 T cell repertoires and HIV-1 epitope variants. Profiled with immunoSEQ multiplex PCR; TCRdb holds only in-frame clones, not every one. The table shows several thousand clones, with more than 60% occurring only once. Their specific antigens are unknown. Sequenced: cultured CD8+ T cells derived from PBMCs. The source of these receptors is a male donor with HIV.

This chain links TRBV4-3 with TRBJ2-7; 13 nucleotides match TRBD2. CDR3 length: 16 residues. The germline gives CDR1 LGHNA, CDR2 YSLEER. J was trimmed by 6 bases and V by 0 bases; bases with no gene match: 5. The CDR3 DNA reads as TGCGCCAGCAGCCAAGAACTAGCGGGGGGGCGCTTCGAGCAGTACTTC. Encoded protein: CASSQELAGGRFEQYF.

V is TRBV7-3 and J is TRBJ2-3; the match to TRBD2 covers 11 bases. CDR1 is SGHTA and CDR2 is FQGTGA in the germline V gene. V was clipped by 6 bases and J by 2 bases; unmatched bases: 1. This CDR3 spans 14 amino acids. The CDR3 DNA reads as TGTGCCAGCAGTAGCGGGGGGGCCACAGATACGCAGTATTTT. Its protein is CASSSGGATDTQYF.

Only one count was recorded for this clone. The chain recombines TRBV7-9 with TRBJ2-1; a weak D match, TRBD1 (6 bases). The CDR3 has 17 residues. From germline, CDR1 is SEHNR and CDR2 FQNEAQ (reference sequence). V was cut by 6 bases and J by 0 bases, with 18 bases left in between. The CDR3 nucleotides read TGTGCCAGCAGTTCCAACAGGGAATGGGTCTCCTACAATGAGCAGTTCTTC. Translation gives CASSSNREWVSYNEQFF.

This chain joins TRBV4-1 and TRBJ1-5, with D tentatively TRBD1 (5 bases). Trimming removed 0 bases from V and 2 bases from J, with 11 bases in between. The CDR3 length is 16 residues. CDR1 MGHRA and CDR2 YSYEKL come from the germline V gene. CDR3 region: CASSQEGGTGNQPQHF. For the CDR3, the DNA is TGCGCCAGCAGCCAAGAGGGGGGAACAGGCAATCAGCCCCAGCATTTT.

This sequence joins TRBV10-3 and TRBJ1-2, with D uncertain. The germline CDR1 and CDR2 sequences are ENHRY and SYGVKD. This CDR3 spans 13 amino acids. The V gene lost 0 bases and the J gene lost 4 bases, with 6 bases spanning the gap. CDR3 amino acids: CAISESTGYGYTF. CDR3 nucleotides: TGTGCCATCAGTGAGTCGACCGGCTATGGCTACACCTTC.

V is TRBV30 and J is TRBJ1-3; D is unclear. CDR1 and CDR2 from the germline V gene are GTSNPN and SVGIG (reference sequence). Between the trimmed V and J ends, which lost 5 bases and 1 base, there was a span of 15 bases. This CDR3 contains 15 residues. The CDR3 sequence: CAWSRLAASGNTIYF. The CDR3 nucleotides are TGTGCCTGGTCCCGGCTGGCCGCTTCTGGAAACACCATATATTTT.

The V and J genes are TRBV27 and TRBJ2-7; D might be TRBD2 (6 bases). V lost 5 bases and J 2 bases, leaving 19 bases between the germline ends. From germline, CDR1 is MNHEY and CDR2 SMNVEV (reference sequence). CDR3 size: 16 residues. The CDR3 DNA reads as TGTGCCAGCAGTCCTCCGACGGGCGGGGTGCCCTACGAGCAGTACTTC. This codes for CASSPPTGGVPYEQYF.

The gene calls are TRBV27 and TRBJ1-1, with 9 bases aligning to TRBD1. The CDR3 sequence is 16 residues long. Germline trimming cut 3 bases from V and 4 bases from J; bases unmatched to any gene: 9. The V gene's germline CDR1 is MNHEY and CDR2 SMNVEV (reference sequence). The DNA of the CDR3 is TGTGCCAGCAGTTTTAGGGGGACAGGGAGGGGCACTGAAGCTTTCTTT. Translating gives CASSFRGTGRGTEAFF.

This clone occurred once. The chain combines TRBV4-1 with TRBJ2-1; D may correspond to TRBD1 or TRBD2 (5 bases each). Trimming took 1 base from V and 1 from J, leaving 8 bases between them. The germline gives CDR1 MGHRA, CDR2 YSYEKL. The CDR3 length is 15 residues. Written as DNA, the CDR3 is TGCGCCAGCAGCCAAGTGGGGGTATCCTACAATGAGCAGTTCTTC. Residues: CASSQVGVSYNEQFF.

In this sample, this clone is medium-sized. The J gene is TRBJ1-5, the V gene TRBV5-1; 7 positions agree with TRBD1. V shed 4 bases, J shed 5 bases, and the junction held 3 bases outside the gene matches. This CDR3 region has 13 residues. The V gene's germline CDR1 is SGHRS and CDR2 YFSETQ. The CDR3 sequence: CASSPTGHQPQHF. CDR3 nucleotide sequence: TGCGCCAGCAGCCCGACAGGGCATCAGCCCCAGCATTTT.

The V and J genes are TRBV10-3 and TRBJ1-2; TRBD1 matches at 9 bases. The V and J ends lost 0 bases and 5 bases, in that order; junction bases with no gene match: 7. Germline-derived CDR1 and CDR2 are ENHRY and SYGVKD. This CDR3 is built from 16 residues. For the CDR3, the DNA is TGTGCCATCAGTGAGTCTACAGGGGGCGAATGGTATGGCTACACCTTC. Translated, it gives CAISESTGGEWYGYTF.

CDR3 protein: CASSFGQGTLTYEQYF. For the CDR3, the DNA is TGTGCCAGCAGTTTTGGACAGGGGACTTTAACCTACGAGCAGTACTTC. The V call is TRBV28, the J call TRBJ2-7; 9 nucleotides agree with TRBD1. The V gene's germline CDR1 is MDHEN and CDR2 SYDVKM. V was pared by 3 bases and J by 2 bases, with 8 bases of the junction left unmatched. The CDR3 is made up of 16 amino acids.

This clone is labeled large. V is TRBV10-3 and J is TRBJ2-7, with D possibly TRBD2 on 6 matching bases. The CDR3 has 13 amino acids. V was shortened by 10 bases and J by 4 bases, with 17 bases between the two germline ends. The V gene's germline CDR1 is ENHRY and CDR2 SYGVKD. The CDR3 protein is CATLGDSTYEQYF. The CDR3 DNA sequence: TGTGCCACCCTAGGGGACTCTACTTACGAGCAGTACTTC.

The chain joins TRBV7-2 to TRBJ2-2, with D perhaps TRBD1 (5 bases). CDR1 and CDR2 from the germline V gene are SGHTA and FQGNSA. This CDR3 is built from 16 residues. Trimming stripped 5 bases from V and 3 bases from J, with 16 bases between. CDR3 nucleotides: TGTGCCAGCAGCCACATTAAGGGGCGCGACACCGGGGAGCTGTTTTTT. Amino acid sequence: CASSHIKGRDTGELFF.

This clone was detected only once. J is TRBJ2-7 and V is TRBV7-9; possible D gene TRBD1, 5 bases. Germline-derived CDR1 and CDR2 are SEHNR and FQNEAQ (reference sequence). The CDR3 sequence is 13 residues long. Trimming took 4 bases from V and 6 from J, leaving 13 bases between them. CDR3: CASSSPQGTEQYF. CDR3 DNA: TGTGCCAGCAGCTCCCCCCAGGGTACCGAGCAGTACTTC.

This clone has only a few counts. This chain links TRBV11-3 with TRBJ2-5; TRBD2 aligns across 7 bases. CDR1 SGHNT and CDR2 YENEEA come from the germline V gene. J gave up 2 bases and V 5 bases, and 11 bases lay outside the gene matches. The CDR3 totals 16 residues. The CDR3: CASSKGITGGQETQYF. The CDR3 DNA is TGTGCCAGCAGCAAAGGGATTACGGGGGGTCAAGAGACCCAGTACTTC.

V and J are TRBV7-6 and TRBJ2-7; 7 nucleotides line up with TRBD1. V shed 1 base and J 7 bases; nucleotides not matched to a gene: 10. Germline loops: CDR1 SGHVS, CDR2 FNYEAQ. The CDR3 runs 15 residues. CDR3 nucleotide sequence: TGTGCCAGCAGCTTAGTGGCAGGGGGTCGTCAAGAGCAGTACTTC. It codes for CASSLVAGGRQEQYF.

This chain joins TRBV14 and TRBJ1-2; D is possibly TRBD1 (6 bases). CDR3 length equals 13 residues. Trimming removed 6 bases from V and 8 bases from J, with 16 bases in between. The germline V gene encodes CDR1 SGHDN and CDR2 FVKESK. CDR3 sequence: CASSPITGIGYTF. The CDR3 DNA sequence: TGTGCCAGCAGTCCTATCACAGGGATCGGCTACACCTTC. The full variable domain, its missing parts supplied by reference TRBV14 and TRBJ1-2, is EAGVTQFPSHSVIEKGQTVTLRCDPISGHDNLYWYRRVMGKEIKFLLHFVKESKQDESGMPNNRFLAERTGGTYSTLKVQPAELEDSGVYFCASSPITGIGYTFGSGTRLTVV.

The chain recombines TRBV6-5 with TRBJ1-2; D is possibly TRBD1 (6 bases). The CDR3 spans 15 residues. Trimming removed 5 bases at V and 4 bases at J, with 17 bases between. Germline V gene sequence: CDR1 MNHEY, CDR2 SVGAGI. CDR3 region: CASSPEGGSSYGYTF. The CDR3 region has the DNA TGTGCCAGCAGTCCTGAGGGGGGAAGCAGCTATGGCTACACCTTC.

This clone has just one count. The chain is built from TRBV5-1 and TRBJ2-7; tentatively, D is TRBD1 (7 bases). V was cut by 2 bases and J by 7 bases, with 16 bases left in between. The CDR3 has 14 residues. Germline CDR1 reads SGHRS; CDR2 reads YFSETQ. The CDR3 reads CASSLWDSQGEQYF. CDR3 in DNA: TGCGCCAGCAGCTTATGGGACTCACAGGGGGAGCAGTACTTC.

The chain joins TRBV9 to TRBJ2-1; possibly TRBD2 for D (5 bases). Trimming left V 0 bases short and J 8 bases short, with 21 bases between. CDR1 and CDR2 (germline): SGDLS, YYNGEE. The CDR3 consists of 17 residues. This chain's CDR3 is CASSVGGAAGPGDEQFF. The CDR3 DNA is TGTGCCAGCAGCGTAGGGGGAGCCGCGGGCCCTGGAGATGAGCAGTTCTTC.

The genes are TRBV19 and TRBJ2-3; 9 bases map to TRBD2. The CDR3 consists of 15 residues. The V gene's germline CDR1 is LNHDA and CDR2 SQIVND (reference sequence). J gave up 5 bases and V 1 base, and 4 bases lay outside the gene matches. The CDR3 reads CASSIVAGAVDTQYF. Written as DNA, the CDR3 is TGTGCCAGTAGTATAGTAGCGGGAGCAGTAGATACGCAGTATTTT.

J is TRBJ1-4 and V is TRBV6-6; D remains ambiguous. The germline V and J ends were trimmed by 6 bases and 8 bases, with 10 bases remaining between them. CDR3 length: 12 amino acids. Germline V gene sequence: CDR1 MNHNY, CDR2 SVGAGI (reference sequence). The CDR3 loop reads CASSQPTEKLFF. The CDR3 DNA is TGTGCCAGCAGCCAGCCTACGGAAAAACTGTTTTTT.

Here the CDR3 reads CASRPPLGIQETQYF. The CDR3 nucleotides read TGTGCCAGCAGGCCGCCCCTGGGAATTCAAGAGACCCAGTACTTC. This sequence joins TRBV6-1 and TRBJ2-5; D remains unclear. Trimming left V 6 bases short and J 2 bases short, with 16 bases between. The CDR3 extends over 15 amino acids. Germline V gives CDR1 MNHNS, CDR2 SASEGT.

V usage is TRBV5-4 and J usage is TRBJ1-1; 11 nucleotides agree with TRBD1. The CDR3 loop spans 15 amino acids. The V segment lost 2 bases and the J segment 4 bases; nucleotides outside the gene matches: 4. Looked up from germline, CDR1 is SGHNT and CDR2 is YYREEE (reference sequence). DNA of the CDR3: TGTGCCAGCAGCTTAGGACAGGGGGCCAGCACTGAAGCTTTCTTT. It codes for CASSLGQGASTEAFF.

V gene TRBV4-3 combines with J gene TRBJ1-1; D ambiguous. The V end lost 1 base, the J end lost 8 bases, and 5 bases lay between the germline ends. In germline, CDR1 is LGHNA, CDR2 YSLEER. This CDR3 region has 11 residues. The DNA for the CDR3 is TGCGCCAGCAGCCAAGGAGGGGAAGCTTTCTTT. This sequence encodes CASSQGGEAFF.

The chain links TRBV10-3 to TRBJ2-2; a weak D match, TRBD1 (6 bases). V lost 1 base and J 5 bases, leaving 11 bases between the germline ends. Germline CDR1 reads ENHRY; CDR2 reads SYGVKD. This CDR3 has 15 residues. The CDR3 sequence: CAISELPGETGELFF. The CDR3 DNA follows: TGTGCCATCAGTGAGTTACCAGGGGAAACCGGGGAGCTGTTTTTT.

The chain links TRBV19 to TRBJ2-7; D possibly matches TRBD1 or TRBD2 (6 bases each). The CDR3 runs to 14 residues. Trimming stripped 3 bases from V and 2 bases from J, with 11 bases between. Germline V gene sequence: CDR1 LNHDA, CDR2 SQIVND (reference sequence). CDR3 nucleotides: TGTGCCAGTAGTATTCTGGGGGGCCCCTACGAGCAGTACTTC. Its translation is CASSILGGPYEQYF.

The CDR3 spells CASRPQTRMFEKLFF. Here the CDR3 DNA reads TGTGCAAGTCGCCCTCAGACCAGGATGTTTGAAAAACTGTTTTTT. V usage is TRBV12-2 and J usage is TRBJ1-4; the D call TRBD1 from the table was never checked on the DNA. TRBV12-2 is a pseudogene. The CDR3 loop spans 15 amino acids.

The chain uses TRBV25-1 and TRBJ2-1, with 10 bases identical to TRBD2. CDR3 length: 15 residues. Germline-derived CDR1 and CDR2 are MGHDK and SYGVNS. The trim removed 0 bases at V and 4 bases at J, leaving 0 bases unmatched. The CDR3 nucleotides are TGTGCCAGCAGTGAATATAGCGGGAGGTACAATGAGCAGTTCTTC. It encodes CASSEYSGRYNEQFF.

This clone was counted a single time. The chain combines TRBV27 with TRBJ1-1; D ambiguous. The ends were cut back, 0 bases at V and 5 bases at J, with 13 bases in the middle. The CDR3 loop spans 15 amino acids. Germline V lookup: CDR1 MNHEY, CDR2 SMNVEV (reference sequence). The CDR3 region has the DNA TGTGCCAGCAGTTTATCAACCGCGTTGAGGACTGAAGCTTTCTTT. Residues: CASSLSTALRTEAFF.

This chain uses TRBV27 with TRBJ2-3; the match to TRBD2 covers 11 bases. The V segment lost 4 bases and the J segment 1 base; nucleotides outside the gene matches: 4. There are 16 residues in the CDR3. Germline CDR1 is MNHEY and CDR2 is SMNVEV (reference sequence). CDR3 DNA sequence: TGTGCCAGCAGTTCTCTGACTAGCGGGGGCACAGATACGCAGTATTTT. It translates to CASSSLTSGGTDTQYF.